Below, 11 T cell receptor beta chains from the same sample are listed, as sequenced in a study of cytomegalovirus exposure and HLA in healthy donors. The PCR was carried out with 60 Vbeta primers and 13 Jbeta primers. Method: immunoSEQ multiplex PCR; TCRdb's copy keeps in-frame clones and lacks some. This sample has over 90,000 clones, with approximately 76% found just once. The sequenced sample consisted of PBMCs. The receptors stem from a woman between 55 and 75 years old in good health and CMV-seropositive.

The sample holds one count of this clone. The CDR3 coding sequence is TGTGCCAGCAGCTTATCCTCGGGCTCCTACAATGAGCAGTTCTTC. This encodes CASSLSSGSYNEQFF. The rearrangement uses TRBV7-3 and TRBJ2-1, with D uncertain. In germline, CDR1 is SGHTA, CDR2 FQGTGA. V was clipped by 2 bases and J by 0 bases, with 8 bases between them. The CDR3 covers 15 residues.

This rearrangement joins TRBV9 to TRBJ1-2; 9 bases map to TRBD1. The CDR3 loop spans 14 amino acids. Germline CDR1 SGDLS, CDR2 YYNGEE. V dropped 2 bases and J dropped 8; count of bases not matched to a gene: 7. DNA for the CDR3: TGTGCCAGCAGCGTCGCTGGACAGGGGCACGGCTACACCTTC. Translation: CASSVAGQGHGYTF.

V is TRBV10-3 and J is TRBJ2-1; TRBD2 matches at 11 bases. The trim removed 3 bases at V and 10 bases at J, leaving 17 bases unmatched. The length of the CDR3 is 18 residues. CDR1 ENHRY and CDR2 SYGVKD come from the germline V gene. In DNA form, the CDR3 reads TGTGCCATCAGTGAAGGGGCCCTAGCGGGAGGCGCTACCGAGGAGCAGTTCTTC. Residues: CAISEGALAGGATEEQFF.

The V call is TRBV21-1, the J call TRBJ2-3; no check of the table's D call, TRBD1, against the DNA was made. TRBV21-1 is a recognized pseudogene. The CDR3 contains 19 residues. CDR3 sequence: CASSKRFGQGDPSTDTQYF. For the CDR3, the DNA is TGTGCCAGCAGCAAAAGGTTCGGACAGGGGGACCCTAGCACAGATACGCAGTATTTT.

The V call is TRBV13, the J call TRBJ2-7; TRBD2 might be the D (6 bases). This CDR3 is built from 16 residues. CDR1 is PRHDT and CDR2 is FYEKMQ in the germline V gene (reference sequence). Trimming left V 4 bases short and J 3 bases short, with 19 bases between. The DNA of the CDR3 is TGTGCCAGCAGCTCCCGGAGGGGCGGAGGACTCTACGAGCAGTACTTC. The encoded protein is CASSSRRGGGLYEQYF.

The chain combines TRBV29-1 with TRBJ1-1, with D hard to call. V was trimmed by 4 bases and J by 7 bases, leaving 7 bases between them. From germline, CDR1 is SQVTM and CDR2 ANQGSEA. The CDR3 has 10 residues. CDR3 DNA sequence: TGCAGCGTTGGAGGGCGTGAAGCTTTCTTT. Its protein product is CSVGGREAFF.

The chain joins TRBV29-1 to TRBJ2-7; TRBD1 matches at 7 bases. Germline trimming cut 1 base from V and 3 bases from J; bases unmatched to any gene: 9. This CDR3 contains 15 residues. CDR1 is SQVTM, CDR2 ANQGSEA, per germline. Here the CDR3 reads CSVEGLGGQRYEQYF. As DNA, the CDR3 is TGCAGCGTTGAAGGGTTAGGGGGCCAACGCTACGAGCAGTACTTC.

This clone has just one count. The chain has TRBV29-1 and TRBJ2-3; D gene unclear. Germline V CDR1 and CDR2: SQVTM, ANQGSEA. The CDR3 is made up of 14 amino acids. Here the CDR3 reads CSYNLGAITDTQYF. CDR3 in DNA: TGCAGTTATAATCTAGGCGCAATCACAGATACGCAGTATTTT.

This chain links TRBV5-4 with TRBJ1-2; no firm D call. CDR1 is SGHNT, CDR2 YYREEE, per germline (reference sequence). The CDR3 sequence is 17 residues long. V was trimmed by 3 bases and J by 6 bases, leaving 24 bases between them. The CDR3 coding sequence is TGTGCCAGCAGCTCGGAGACCCGAACCGTTCCGCTACATGGCTACACCTTC. It is translated as CASSSETRTVPLHGYTF. The variable domain in full, with the rest retrieved from reference TRBV5-4 and TRBJ1-2, is ETGVTQSPTHLIKTRGQQVTLRCSSQSGHNTVSWYQQALGQGPQFIFQYYREEENGRGNFPPRFSGLQFPNYSSELNVNALELDDSALYLCASSSETRTVPLHGYTFGSGTRLTVV.

This clone was seen more than once but under ten times. V gene TRBV5-6 combines with J gene TRBJ1-1; 7 nucleotides match TRBD1. CDR1 and CDR2 from the germline V gene are SGHDT and YYEEEE. The length of the CDR3 is 14 residues. Trimming at V came to 0 bases and at J to 3 bases, leaving 2 bases not matched to a gene. The CDR3 sequence is CASSLATGYTEAFF. The CDR3, as DNA: TGTGCCAGCAGCTTGGCGACAGGGTACACTGAAGCTTTCTTT.

CDR3 nucleotides: TGCGCCAGCAGTGGGGGACTAGCGGGAGGAGGACGAACCGGGGAGCTGTTTTTT. Its protein is CASSGGLAGGGRTGELFF. This rearrangement joins TRBV10-1 to TRBJ2-2; 15 bases are a match to TRBD2. CDR1 WNHNN and CDR2 SYGVQD come from the germline V gene (reference sequence). The CDR3 is 18 residues long. V lost 4 bases and J lost 5; bases outside the gene matches: 8.